The sequence of this T cell receptor (beta chain) was determined in a study of shared clonotypes between healthy human individuals. Overall study results and limits: Generation probabilities were higher for clonotypes shared across all four sorted-subset donors than for unshared ones.

To note about this clone: The antigen is undetermined. Other DNA sequences in this sample translate to the same CDR3.

It was 150 to 250 ng DNA, around 32,000 T cell genomes, that sorted-subset replicate PCRs used. Sequencing was performed with immunoSEQ multiplex PCR; in TCRdb, only in-frame clones are kept and a portion is missing. The sample has more than 2 million clones; nearly 97% are singletons. This CDR3 region has 14 residues. V was pared by 2 bases and J by 1 base, with 1 base of the junction left unmatched. The germline V gene encodes CDR1 SGHRS and CDR2 YFSETQ. The specimen was naive CD4+ T cells sorted from blood. The subset was: CD45RA+ positively selected. The sequence was obtained from a man younger than 35 in good health. The genes are TRBV5-1 and TRBJ2-7; 9 positions agree with TRBD2. CDR3 nucleotides: TGCGCCAGCAGCTTTAGCGGGGGTTCCTACGAGCAGTACTTC. The encoded protein is CASSFSGGSYEQYF.